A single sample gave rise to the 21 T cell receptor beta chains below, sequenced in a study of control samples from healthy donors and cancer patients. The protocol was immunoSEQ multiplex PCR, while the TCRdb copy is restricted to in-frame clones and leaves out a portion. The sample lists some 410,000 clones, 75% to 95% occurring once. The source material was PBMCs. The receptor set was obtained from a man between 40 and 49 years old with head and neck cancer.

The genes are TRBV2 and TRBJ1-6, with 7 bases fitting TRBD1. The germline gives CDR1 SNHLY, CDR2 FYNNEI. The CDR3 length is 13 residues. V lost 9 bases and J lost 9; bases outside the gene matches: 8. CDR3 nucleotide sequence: TGTGCCAGAAACAGGGGAGGAGGTTCACCCCTCCACTTT. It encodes CARNRGGGSPLHF. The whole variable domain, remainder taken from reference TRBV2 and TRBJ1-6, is EPEVTQTPSHQVTQMGQEVILRCVPISNHLYFYWYRQILGQKVEFLVSFYNNEISEKSEIFDDQFSVERPDGSNFTLKIRSTKLEDSAMYFCARNRGGGSPLHFGNGTRLTVT.

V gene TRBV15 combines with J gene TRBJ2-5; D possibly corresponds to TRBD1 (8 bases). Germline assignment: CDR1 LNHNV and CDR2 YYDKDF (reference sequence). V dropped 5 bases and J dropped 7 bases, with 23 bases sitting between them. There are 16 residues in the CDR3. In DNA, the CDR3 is TGTGCCACCAGCGGGGGAACAGGGGGGAGGGCCGTGACCCAGTACTTC. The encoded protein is CATSGGTGGRAVTQYF.

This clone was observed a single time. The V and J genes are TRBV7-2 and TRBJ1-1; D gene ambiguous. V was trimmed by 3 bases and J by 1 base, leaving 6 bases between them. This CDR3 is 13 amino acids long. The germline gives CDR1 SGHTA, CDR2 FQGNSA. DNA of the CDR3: TGTGCCAGCAGCTTCCCCCAGAACACTGAAGCTTTCTTT. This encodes CASSFPQNTEAFF.

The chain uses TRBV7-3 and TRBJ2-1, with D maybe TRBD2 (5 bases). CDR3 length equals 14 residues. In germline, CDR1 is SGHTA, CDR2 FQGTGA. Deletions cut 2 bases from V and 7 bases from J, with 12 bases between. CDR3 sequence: CASSLAGLGNEQFF. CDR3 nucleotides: TGTGCCAGCAGCTTAGCGGGTCTAGGGAATGAGCAGTTCTTC.

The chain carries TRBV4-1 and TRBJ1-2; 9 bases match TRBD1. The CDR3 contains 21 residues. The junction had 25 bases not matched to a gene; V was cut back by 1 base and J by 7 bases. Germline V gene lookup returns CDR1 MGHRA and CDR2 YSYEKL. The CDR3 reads CASSQAPGGTGLQGIPGGYTF. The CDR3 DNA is TGCGCCAGCAGCCAAGCCCCCGGTGGGACAGGGCTACAAGGTATTCCTGGTGGCTACACCTTC.

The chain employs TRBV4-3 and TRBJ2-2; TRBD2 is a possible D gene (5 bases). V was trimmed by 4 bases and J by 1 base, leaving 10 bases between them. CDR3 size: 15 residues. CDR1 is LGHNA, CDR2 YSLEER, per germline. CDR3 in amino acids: CASSPWAGNTGELFF. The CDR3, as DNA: TGCGCCAGCAGCCCGTGGGCGGGGAACACCGGGGAGCTGTTTTTT.

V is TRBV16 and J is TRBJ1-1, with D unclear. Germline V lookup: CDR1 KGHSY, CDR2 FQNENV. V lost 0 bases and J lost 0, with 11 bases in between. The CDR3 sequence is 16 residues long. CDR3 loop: CASSQSAQIMNTEAFF. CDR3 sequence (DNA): TGTGCCAGCAGCCAATCAGCACAAATAATGAACACTGAAGCTTTCTTT.

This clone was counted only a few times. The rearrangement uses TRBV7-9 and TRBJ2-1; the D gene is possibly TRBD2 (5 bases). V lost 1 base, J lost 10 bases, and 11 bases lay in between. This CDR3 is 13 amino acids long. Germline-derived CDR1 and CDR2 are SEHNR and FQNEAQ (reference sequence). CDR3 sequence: CASSLEARGEQFF. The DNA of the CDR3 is TGTGCCAGCAGCTTAGAGGCGAGAGGGGAGCAGTTCTTC.

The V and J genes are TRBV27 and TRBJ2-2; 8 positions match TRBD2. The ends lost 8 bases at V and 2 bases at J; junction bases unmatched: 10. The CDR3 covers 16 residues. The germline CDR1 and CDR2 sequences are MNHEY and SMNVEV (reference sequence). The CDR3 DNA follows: TGTGCCAGCGGGCCCGCACGGGGGGGAAACACCGGGGAGCTGTTTTTT. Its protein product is CASGPARGGNTGELFF.

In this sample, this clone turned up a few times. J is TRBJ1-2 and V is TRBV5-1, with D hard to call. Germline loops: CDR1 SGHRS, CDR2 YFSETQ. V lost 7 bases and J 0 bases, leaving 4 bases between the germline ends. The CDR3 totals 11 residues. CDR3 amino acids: CASHTNYGYTF. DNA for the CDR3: TGCGCCAGCCATACTAACTATGGCTACACCTTC.

The CDR3 coding sequence is TGTGCCAGCAGCTTGGATGGACTAGCGGGGGGACGAGAGACCCAGTACTTC. This codes for CASSLDGLAGGRETQYF. This chain links TRBV5-4 with TRBJ2-5; 14 bases fit TRBD2. This CDR3 region has 17 residues. Unmatched junction bases numbered 5, after V lost 0 bases and J lost 4 bases. Germline CDR1 reads SGHNT; CDR2 reads YYREEE (reference sequence).

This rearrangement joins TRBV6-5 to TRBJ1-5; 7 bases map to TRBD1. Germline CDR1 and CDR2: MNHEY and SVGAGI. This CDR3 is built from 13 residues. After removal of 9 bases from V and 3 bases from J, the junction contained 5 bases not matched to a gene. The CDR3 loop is CASDRDFNQPQHF. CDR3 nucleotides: TGTGCCAGTGACAGGGATTTCAATCAGCCCCAGCATTTT.

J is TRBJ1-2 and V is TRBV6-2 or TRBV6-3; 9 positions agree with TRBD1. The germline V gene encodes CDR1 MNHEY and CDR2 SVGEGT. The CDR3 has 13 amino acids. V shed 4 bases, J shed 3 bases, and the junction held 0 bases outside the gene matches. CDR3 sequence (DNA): TGTGCCAGCAGTTGGACAGGGGACTATGGCTACACCTTC. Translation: CASSWTGDYGYTF.

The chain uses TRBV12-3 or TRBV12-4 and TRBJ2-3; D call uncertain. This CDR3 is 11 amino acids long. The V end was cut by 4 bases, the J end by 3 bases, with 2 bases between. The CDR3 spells CASSWTDTQYF. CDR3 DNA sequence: TGTGCCAGCAGTTGGACAGATACGCAGTATTTT.

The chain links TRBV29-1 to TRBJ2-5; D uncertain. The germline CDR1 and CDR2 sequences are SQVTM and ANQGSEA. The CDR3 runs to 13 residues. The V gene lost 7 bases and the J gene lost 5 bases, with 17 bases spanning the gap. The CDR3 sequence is CSAALVTRETQYF. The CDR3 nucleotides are TGCAGCGCAGCCTTGGTCACGCGGGAGACCCAGTACTTC.

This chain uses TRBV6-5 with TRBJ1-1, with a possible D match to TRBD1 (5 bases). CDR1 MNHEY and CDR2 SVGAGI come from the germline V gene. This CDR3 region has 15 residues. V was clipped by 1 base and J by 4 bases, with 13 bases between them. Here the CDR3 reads CASSYYTGQGTEAFF. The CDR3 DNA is TGTGCCAGCAGTTACTACACGGGGCAGGGCACTGAAGCTTTCTTT.

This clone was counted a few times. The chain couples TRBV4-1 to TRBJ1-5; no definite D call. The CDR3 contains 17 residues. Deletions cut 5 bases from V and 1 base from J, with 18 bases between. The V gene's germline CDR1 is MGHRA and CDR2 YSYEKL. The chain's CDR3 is CASSENDRIGSNQPQHF. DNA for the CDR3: TGCGCCAGCAGCGAGAATGACCGGATCGGCAGCAATCAGCCCCAGCATTTT.

Here the CDR3 reads CASSLDAGTWSPYNEQFF. DNA of the CDR3: TGTGCCAGCAGCTTAGATGCGGGTACGTGGAGCCCCTACAATGAGCAGTTCTTC. The chain has TRBV11-3 and TRBJ2-1; possible D gene TRBD2, 5 bases. V lost 0 bases to trimming and J lost 2 bases, with 17 bases between them. CDR3 length: 18 amino acids. The V gene's germline CDR1 is SGHNT and CDR2 YENEEA.

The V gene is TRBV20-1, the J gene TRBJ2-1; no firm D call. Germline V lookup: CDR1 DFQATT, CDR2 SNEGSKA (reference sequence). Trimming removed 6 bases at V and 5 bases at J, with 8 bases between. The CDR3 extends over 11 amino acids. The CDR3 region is CSAGRDNEQFF. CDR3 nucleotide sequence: TGCAGTGCCGGACGGGACAATGAGCAGTTCTTC.

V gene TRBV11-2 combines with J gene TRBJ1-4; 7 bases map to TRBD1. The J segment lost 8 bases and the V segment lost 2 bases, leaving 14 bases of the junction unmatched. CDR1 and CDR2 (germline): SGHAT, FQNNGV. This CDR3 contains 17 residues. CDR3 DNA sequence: TGTGCCAGCAGCTTAAGCGGGGAGGGGGCTTATGGGGAAAAACTGTTTTTT. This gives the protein CASSLSGEGAYGEKLFF.

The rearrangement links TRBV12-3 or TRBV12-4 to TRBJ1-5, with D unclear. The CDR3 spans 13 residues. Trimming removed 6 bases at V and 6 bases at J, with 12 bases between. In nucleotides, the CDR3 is TGTGCCAGCAGCCCCGCCTTGGGTCAGCCCCAGCATTTT. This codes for CASSPALGQPQHF.